The following is a TCR beta chain sequence with its context. Antigen unknown. These data belong to a study of response to subunit inactivated influenza vaccine. Study observations and caveats: After each seasonal influenza vaccination, few new T cells are recruited, the authors suggested.

Germline loops: CDR1 KGHDR, CDR2 SFDVKD. This CDR3 spans 17 amino acids. V dropped 3 bases and J dropped 1 base, with 16 bases sitting between them. TCRdb reprocessed the RT-PCR reads with MiXCR, giving one entry per CDR3 protein. This table holds roughly 570,000 distinct CDR3 sequences, over 10% found once. This chain joins TRBV24-1 and TRBJ2-3; D is possibly TRBD2 (7 bases). The origin of this receptor is a man in his fifties or sixties who received an inactivated influenza vaccine. The source was PBMCs from blood, collected about 40 days after vaccination. The DNA for the CDR3 is TGTGCCACCAGTGATCCGCTCAGGGGAGGGGGCACAGATACGCAGTATTTT. Residues: CATSDPLRGGGTDTQYF.